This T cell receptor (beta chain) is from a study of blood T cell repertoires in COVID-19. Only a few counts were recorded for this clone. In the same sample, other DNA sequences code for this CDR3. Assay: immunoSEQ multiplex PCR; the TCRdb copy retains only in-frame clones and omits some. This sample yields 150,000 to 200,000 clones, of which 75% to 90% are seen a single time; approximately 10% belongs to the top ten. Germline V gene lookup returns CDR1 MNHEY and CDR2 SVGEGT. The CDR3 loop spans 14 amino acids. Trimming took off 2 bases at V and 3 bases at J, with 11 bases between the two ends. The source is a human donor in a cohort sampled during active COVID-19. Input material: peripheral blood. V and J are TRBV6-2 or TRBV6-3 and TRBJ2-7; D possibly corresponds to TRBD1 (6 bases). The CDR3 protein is CASSYQGQFYEQYF. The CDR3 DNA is TGTGCCAGCAGTTACCAGGGGCAATTCTACGAGCAGTACTTC.